Listed here are 18 T cell receptor beta chains from one sample, sequenced in a study of beta chain features in type 1 diabetes. Study-wide results and limits: A moderate, significant TCRB CDR3 shortening appeared in type 1 diabetes across four CD4+ subsets.

For these receptors, no antigen is known. As every portion of the isolated RNA was reverse transcribed, the sequencing read expressed TCRB transcripts. Repertoires were generated with immunoSEQ multiplex PCR, while TCRdb's copy carries only in-frame clones and drops some. The sample contains about 390,000 clones, over 8.5% of which appear only once. The sequenced material came from central memory CD4+ T cells from blood. Source of these receptors: a man aged 25 to 40 with type 1 diabetes.

This clone was found a few times. The rearrangement uses TRBV5-1 and TRBJ2-5; D gene uncertain. Germline CDR1 reads SGHRS; CDR2 reads YFSETQ. CDR3 length: 13 amino acids. V lost 4 bases and J lost 2, with 9 bases in between. CDR3 amino acids: CASSRSGQETQYF. The DNA for the CDR3 is TGCGCCAGCAGCCGATCAGGTCAAGAGACCCAGTACTTC. The full variable domain, its missing parts supplied by reference TRBV5-1 and TRBJ2-5, is KAGVTQTPRYLIKTRGQQVTLSCSPISGHRSVSWYQQTPGQGLQFLFEYFSETQRNKGNFPGRFSGRQFSNSRSEMNVSTLELGDSALYLCASSRSGQETQYFGPGTRLLVL.

This clone was recorded many times. This chain links TRBV6-5 with TRBJ1-1; D remains unclear. The germline V gene encodes CDR1 MNHEY and CDR2 SVGAGI. Trimming removed 4 bases from V and 7 bases from J, with 13 bases in between. The CDR3 length is 13 residues. The CDR3 reads CASSSRGTIEAFF. CDR3 in DNA: TGTGCCAGCAGTTCCCGTGGTACGATTGAAGCTTTCTTT.

In this sample, this clone turned up many times. The chain links TRBV4-2 to TRBJ2-5; a weak D match, TRBD2 (6 bases). CDR3 size: 17 residues. The V and J ends lost 4 bases and 5 bases respectively, with 23 bases between them. Germline V gene lookup returns CDR1 LGHNA and CDR2 YNFKEQ. CDR3 in amino acids: CASSPLPIGGSGETQYF. DNA of the CDR3: TGTGCCAGCAGCCCCCTCCCCATTGGGGGGAGCGGTGAGACCCAGTACTTC.

V is TRBV25-1 and J is TRBJ2-3; tentative D call: TRBD2 (5 bases). This CDR3 is 16 amino acids long. Germline V gene lookup returns CDR1 MGHDK and CDR2 SYGVNS. V lost 0 bases to trimming and J lost 4 bases, with 14 bases between them. The CDR3 sequence: CASSEYVAGFADTQYF. CDR3 coding DNA: TGTGCCAGCAGTGAATATGTTGCGGGTTTCGCAGATACGCAGTATTTT.

The rearrangement uses TRBV29-1 and TRBJ1-1; D remains unclear. CDR1 is SQVTM and CDR2 is ANQGSEA in the germline V gene. The CDR3 is 11 amino acids. V was shortened by 5 bases and J by 5 bases, with 9 bases between the two germline ends. The CDR3 DNA follows: TGCAGCGTTAGTTTCGGGACTGAAGCTTTCTTT. Protein: CSVSFGTEAFF.

This clone was recorded many times. The same CDR3 arises from other DNA sequences in this sample as well. This chain joins TRBV18 and TRBJ2-1; 12 bases are shared with TRBD2. The length of the CDR3 is 15 residues. V lost 1 base to trimming and J lost 7 bases; unmatched junction nucleotides: 2. CDR1 and CDR2 (germline): KGHSH, LQKENI. CDR3 protein: CASSPRGLAGNEQFF. The CDR3 DNA sequence: TGTGCCAGCTCACCACGCGGACTAGCGGGAAATGAGCAGTTCTTC.

This sequence joins TRBV5-6 and TRBJ2-7; 9 nucleotides agree with TRBD1. From germline, CDR1 is SGHDT and CDR2 YYEEEE. V lost 2 bases and J lost 4; bases outside the gene matches: 7. There are 15 residues in the CDR3. CDR3 region: CASSFRDRVWYEQYF. DNA of the CDR3: TGTGCCAGCAGCTTCCGGGACAGGGTTTGGTACGAGCAGTACTTC.

The V call is TRBV4-1, the J call TRBJ2-5, with D perhaps assigned TRBD1 or TRBD2 (5 bases each). Trimming pared 4 bases from V and 5 bases from J, leaving 17 bases between. CDR1 MGHRA and CDR2 YSYEKL come from the germline V gene. CDR3 size: 15 residues. The CDR3 is CASSLGTQAFETQYF. As DNA, the CDR3 is TGCGCCAGCAGCCTGGGGACGCAGGCTTTCGAGACCCAGTACTTC.

This clone has only a few counts. The V gene is TRBV15, the J gene TRBJ2-3; 7 nucleotides agree with TRBD2. Trimming cost V 5 bases and J 0 bases; bases outside gene matches: 11. The CDR3 length is 17 residues. CDR1 and CDR2 (germline): LNHNV, YYDKDF (reference sequence). The CDR3 region is CATSPRASGPSTDTQYF. The CDR3 DNA sequence: TGTGCCACCAGCCCCCGGGCTAGCGGCCCTAGCACAGATACGCAGTATTTT.

This clone appeared a few times. The chain employs TRBV7-9 and TRBJ2-7; D remains unclear. V gave up 5 bases and J gave up 3 bases, with 11 bases separating them. The CDR3 is 13 residues long. From germline, CDR1 is SEHNR and CDR2 FQNEAQ (reference sequence). CDR3 protein: CASSPGLLYEQYF. The CDR3 DNA reads TGTGCCAGCAGCCCCGGATTACTCTACGAGCAGTACTTC.

This clone was seen ten or more times. The V and J genes are TRBV28 and TRBJ2-3; 9 nucleotides agree with TRBD2. The CDR3 loop spans 16 amino acids. Germline loops: CDR1 MDHEN, CDR2 SYDVKM. V shed 4 bases and J 6 bases; nucleotides not matched to a gene: 11. The CDR3: CASSYLAGEGGDTQYF. The DNA for the CDR3 is TGTGCCAGCAGTTACTTAGCGGGAGAGGGTGGGGATACGCAGTATTTT.

This clone was observed a handful of times. The chain links TRBV19 to TRBJ1-2; maybe TRBD1 (6 bases). With 3 bases removed from V and 5 bases from J, the gap between germline ends came to 19 bases. From germline, CDR1 is LNHDA and CDR2 SQIVND (reference sequence). This CDR3 is built from 16 residues. The CDR3 bases are TGTGCCAGTAGTATCCCCTCAGGGGTCAATCGGTATGGCTACACCTTC. It specifies CASSIPSGVNRYGYTF.

CDR3 residues: CASARTGVETQYF. For the CDR3, the DNA is TGTGCCAGCGCTAGGACAGGGGTAGAGACCCAGTACTTC. The V and J genes are TRBV18 and TRBJ2-5; 9 bases map to TRBD1. With V trimmed by 8 bases and J by 4 bases, 5 bases remained unmatched. CDR3 length: 13 residues. Germline assignment: CDR1 KGHSH and CDR2 LQKENI.

This clone was counted between two and nine times. At one boundary the junction diverges from the germline segment, which might be a read error. V and J are TRBV30 and TRBJ2-7; no clear D. The CDR3 contains 14 residues. CDR1 is GTSNPN and CDR2 is SVGIG in the germline V gene (reference sequence). This chain's CDR3 is CAWSVGQASSEQYF. CDR3 nucleotides: TGTGCCTGGAGTGTAGGGCAGGCTTCCTCCGAGCAGTACTTC.

In its sample, this clone was seen a few times. The rearrangement links TRBV7-2 to TRBJ2-1; 8 nucleotides agree with TRBD2. From germline, CDR1 is SGHTA and CDR2 FQGNSA. The V and J ends lost 1 base and 12 bases, in that order; junction bases with no gene match: 2. CDR3 length: 12 residues. The CDR3 loop reads CASSLGGGMQFF. CDR3 coding DNA: TGTGCCAGCAGCTTAGGCGGGGGGATGCAGTTCTTC.

This sequence joins TRBV28 and TRBJ2-5, with a tentative D call TRBD2 (5 bases). The J call may be mistaken, given a closer DNA end match to TRBJ2-7. The CDR3 has 12 residues. Germline CDR1 is MDHEN and CDR2 is SYDVKM. As DNA, the CDR3 is TGTGCCAGCACCTATGGACTCTACGAGCAGTACTTC. Translated: CASTYGLYEQYF.

The V and J genes are TRBV5-4 and TRBJ1-1; perhaps TRBD1 as D (6 bases). The CDR3 sequence is 16 residues long. Germline values: CDR1 SGHNT, CDR2 YYREEE (reference sequence). V was cut by 4 bases and J by 0 bases, with 16 bases left in between. CDR3 loop: CASSKGTNPMNTEAFF. The CDR3 region has the DNA TGTGCCAGCAGCAAGGGGACAAATCCCATGAACACTGAAGCTTTCTTT. The full variable domain, in which reference TRBV5-4 and TRBJ1-1 provide the parts outside the CDR3, is ETGVTQSPTHLIKTRGQQVTLRCSSQSGHNTVSWYQQALGQGPQFIFQYYREEENGRGNFPPRFSGLQFPNYSSELNVNALELDDSALYLCASSKGTNPMNTEAFFGQGTRLTVV.

The genes are TRBV5-1 and TRBJ2-7; the match to TRBD1 covers 7 bases. J lost 3 bases, V lost 3 bases, and 3 bases had no gene match. Germline lookup yields CDR1 SGHRS and CDR2 YFSETQ. This CDR3 is built from 13 residues. CDR3 DNA sequence: TGCGCCAGCAGCTCCGGGACAGACTACGAGCAGTACTTC. Translation: CASSSGTDYEQYF.